This note documents a single TCR beta chain sequence. Its antigen is unidentified. This sample was taken from a study of cytomegalovirus exposure and HLA in healthy donors. Points from the study as a whole: An analysis was carried out at a later point. It showed that HLA-associated TCR beta chains were more clonally expanded than equally common non-associated chains. Common viral pathogens were later found to be apparently linked to several of the most significant clusters.

13 Jbeta primers and 60 Vbeta primers were used for the PCR. Repertoires were generated with immunoSEQ multiplex PCR, while TCRdb's copy carries only in-frame clones and drops some. Altogether around 100,000 clones are present, about four fifths being singletons, with the ten largest covering around 2.7%. The ends were cut back, 5 bases at V and 0 bases at J, with 13 bases in the middle. Germline CDR1 reads SGHTA; CDR2 reads FQGNSA. The CDR3 is made up of 15 amino acids. This sequence originates from a woman between 18 and 30 years old in good health and CMV-seronegative. The sequenced sample consisted of PBMCs. This sequence joins TRBV7-2 and TRBJ1-1, with a tentative D call TRBD1 (5 bases). CDR3 sequence: CASSPRGGMNTEAFF. The CDR3 DNA reads as TGTGCCAGCAGCCCCCGGGGGGGAATGAACACTGAAGCTTTCTTT.